The sequence of this T cell receptor (beta chain) was determined in a study of blood T cells in healthy people across ages. Across the whole study: Roughly one uniquely barcoded beta molecule per two T cells was captured. Study-level findings and limits: In long-lived donors, naive CD4+ cell counts and diversity exceeded those of aged donors.

For the second PCR, which ran for roughly 6 to 12 cycles, a sample-barcoded 5' primer and a J-beta primer mix were used. TCRdb reanalysed the 5' RACE reads using MiXCR and keeps one entry per CDR3 protein. The sample shows hundreds of thousands of distinct CDR3 sequences, under 35% of them seen only once. The CDR3 totals 15 residues. Germline-derived CDR1 and CDR2 are SEHNR and FQNEAQ (reference sequence). Deletions cut 0 bases from V and 2 bases from J, with 10 bases between. The sample holds many counts of this clonotype. Antigen: not known. Roughly 9 milliliters of peripheral blood were drawn from each donor. Per individual sample, total RNA of at least 5 micrograms was extracted.

The sequence was obtained from a woman older than 75 in good health. The chain has TRBV7-9 and TRBJ2-5; D is perhaps TRBD1 (5 bases). The sample comprised blood. This chain's CDR3 is CASSLAGRRQETQYF. In DNA, the CDR3 is TGTGCCAGCAGCTTAGCGGGGCGCAGACAAGAGACCCAGTACTTC. The full variable domain, with the rest looked up from reference TRBV7-9 and TRBJ2-5, is DTGVSQNPRHKITKRGQNVTFRCDPISEHNRLYWYRQTLGQGPEFLTYFQNEAQLEKSRLLSDRFSAERPKGSFSTLEIQRTEQGDSAMYLCASSLAGRRQETQYFGPGTRLLVL.